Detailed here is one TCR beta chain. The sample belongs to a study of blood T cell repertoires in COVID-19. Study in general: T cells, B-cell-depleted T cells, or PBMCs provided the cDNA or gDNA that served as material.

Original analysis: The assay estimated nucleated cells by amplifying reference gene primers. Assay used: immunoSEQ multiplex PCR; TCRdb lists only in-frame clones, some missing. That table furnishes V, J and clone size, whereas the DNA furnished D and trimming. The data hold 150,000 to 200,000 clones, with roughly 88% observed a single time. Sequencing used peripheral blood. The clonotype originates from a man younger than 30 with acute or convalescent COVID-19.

The CDR3 here is CASGFPRQALSNQPQHF. Written as DNA, the CDR3 is TGTGCTAGTGGTTTCCCGCGACAGGCCCTAAGCAATCAGCCCCAGCATTTT. The V gene is TRBV12-5, the J gene TRBJ1-5; possible D gene TRBD1, 6 bases. Germline-derived CDR1 and CDR2 are LGHNT and FRNRAP. Trimming removed 3 bases at V and 1 base at J, with 16 bases between. There are 17 residues in the CDR3.